Listed below are T cell receptor beta chains from one sample, sequenced in a study of blood T cell repertoires in COVID-19. Repertoires were generated with immunoSEQ multiplex PCR, while TCRdb's copy carries only in-frame clones and drops some. The table includes around 93,000 clones, roughly 87% detected once. The sequenced sample consisted of peripheral blood. The source is a man older than 75 with acute or convalescent COVID-19. The CDR3 runs from the conserved cysteine through the conserved F or W. Each record gives: CDR3 protein, CDR3 DNA, D gene, J gene, V gene, clone size. A D gene is named only where the DNA matches it firmly. Clone size, where shown, is once, few, many, or a class for clones that have expanded.

CASSQGSTGPFGYTF | TGTGCCAGCAGCCAGGGGTCGACGGGTCCCTTTGGCTACACCTTC | NA | TRBJ1-2 | TRBV7-8 | NA
CAWSGGKAGGIDTQYF | TGTGCCTGGAGTGGTGGAAAAGCGGGAGGGATAGATACGCAGTATTTT | TRBD2 | TRBJ2-3 | TRBV30 | NA
CASSLFDRANGYTF | TGTGCCAGCAGCTTATTTGACAGGGCTAATGGCTACACCTTC | TRBD1 | TRBJ1-2 | TRBV7-2 | once
CASSLVRPGETDTQYF | TGTGCCAGCAGTTTAGTTCGACCAGGGGAGACAGATACGCAGTATTTT | NA | TRBJ2-3 | TRBV28 | NA
CASSLRGGHNSPLHF | TGTGCCAGCAGCTTAAGAGGCGGTCATAATTCACCCCTCCACTTT | NA | TRBJ1-6 | TRBV13 | NA
CASSPTTGVGNQPQHF | TGTGCCAGCAGCCCAACGACAGGGGTTGGCAATCAGCCCCAGCATTTT | TRBD1 | TRBJ1-5 | TRBV11-2 | once
CSASRTNQPQHF | TGCAGTGCTAGTCGTACTAATCAGCCCCAGCATTTT | NA | TRBJ1-5 | TRBV20-1 | NA
CASSQVSGPDYTEAFF | TGCGCCAGCAGCCAAGTTAGCGGCCCAGATTATACTGAAGCTTTCTTT | NA | TRBJ1-1 | TRBV4-1 | once
CASSLSGTEAFF | TGTGCCAGCAGCTTAAGCGGGACTGAAGCTTTCTTT | NA | TRBJ1-1 | TRBV9 | few
CASSQGAGSSYNSPLHF | TGTGCCAGCAGCCAAGGCGCGGGAAGCTCCTATAATTCACCCCTCCACTTT | NA | TRBJ1-6 | TRBV3-1/TRBV3-2 | NA
CASSLGGTGPYQETQYF | TGTGCCAGCAGCCTGGGTGGGACTGGGCCGTACCAAGAGACCCAGTACTTC | NA | TRBJ2-5 | TRBV7-9 | NA
CASSFPAKSSYNEQFF | TGTGCCAGCAGTTTTCCAGCGAAGAGCTCCTACAATGAGCAGTTCTTC | NA | TRBJ2-1 | TRBV28 | NA
CASSRGGANVLTF | TGTGCCAGCAGCCGCGGAGGGGCCAACGTCCTGACTTTC | NA | TRBJ2-6 | TRBV28 | NA
CASSSRLGQPSYEQYF | TGTGCCAGCAGCTCGCGCCTAGGACAGCCCTCCTACGAGCAGTACTTC | NA | TRBJ2-7 | TRBV5-4 | few
CASSVTQTLNEKLFF | TGTGCCAGCAGTGTAACACAGACATTGAATGAAAAACTGTTTTTT | NA | TRBJ1-4 | TRBV27 | NA
CASSDTGESPLHF | TGTGCCAGCAGCGATACAGGGGAATCACCCCTCCACTTT | TRBD1 | TRBJ1-6 | TRBV6-2/TRBV6-3 | few
CASSPRESNTGELFF | TGTGCCAGCTCACCAAGGGAGTCGAACACCGGGGAGCTGTTTTTT | NA | TRBJ2-2 | TRBV18 | few
CASSLKERGLNSPLHF | TGTGCCAGCAGCTTAAAGGAACGGGGTCTTAATTCACCCCTCCACTTT | NA | TRBJ1-6 | TRBV7-8 | NA
CASSVAGEQFF | TGTGCCAGCAGCGTAGCGGGGGAGCAGTTCTTC | NA | TRBJ2-1 | TRBV9 | NA
CASNAGTELTEAFF | TGTGCCAGTAATGCCGGGACAGAACTCACTGAAGCTTTCTTT | TRBD1 | TRBJ1-1 | TRBV19 | NA
CASSQDLGKYSPLHF | TGCGCCAGCAGCCAAGATCTGGGCAAGTATTCACCCCTCCACTTT | NA | TRBJ1-6 | TRBV4-3 | NA
CASSRPRVRSSGANVLTF | TGTGCCAGCAGCCGACCTCGGGTAAGGTCCTCTGGGGCCAACGTCCTGACTTTC | NA | TRBJ2-6 | TRBV3-1/TRBV3-2 | NA
CASSPRRTSGAEAFF | TGTGCCAGCAGCCCAAGAAGAACTAGTGGGGCTGAAGCTTTCTTT | NA | TRBJ1-1 | TRBV4-2 | NA
CASSPGIGIGSAKNIQYF | TGTGCCAGCAGCCCGGGGATAGGAATAGGCTCTGCCAAAAACATTCAGTACTTC | NA | TRBJ2-4 | TRBV7-2 | few
CASSLASMLKLFF | TGTGCCAGCAGTTTAGCAAGCATGTTGAAACTGTTTTTT | NA | TRBJ1-4 | TRBV28 | NA
CASSMGLAGPTGELFF | TGTGCCAGTAGTATGGGACTAGCGGGACCCACCGGGGAGCTGTTTTTT | TRBD2 | TRBJ2-2 | TRBV19 | NA
CAFSALETQYF | TGTGCCTTCAGCGCCCTTGAGACCCAGTACTTC | NA | TRBJ2-5 | TRBV30 | NA
CASSMGQGFLTDTQYF | TGTGCCAGCAGCATGGGACAGGGGTTTTTAACAGATACGCAGTATTTT | TRBD1 | TRBJ2-3 | TRBV5-5 | NA
CASSPINRMNTEAFF | TGTGCCAGCAGCCCCATAAACAGGATGAACACTGAAGCTTTCTTT | NA | TRBJ1-1 | TRBV7-7 | NA
CASSGNSYEQYF | TGTGCCAGCAGTGGTAACTCCTACGAGCAGTACTTC | NA | TRBJ2-7 | TRBV2 | few
CASSPTWGGGMTEAFF | TGTGCCAGTAGCCCAACCTGGGGGGGCGGAATGACTGAAGCTTTCTTT | NA | TRBJ1-1 | TRBV19 | NA
CATRTGGSTYEQYF | TGTGCCACCCGGACAGGCGGGTCCACCTACGAGCAGTACTTC | TRBD1 | TRBJ2-7 | TRBV10-3 | NA
CASSETGGLYIQYF | TGTGCCAGCAGCGAGACAGGGGGCCTGTACATTCAGTACTTC | TRBD1 | TRBJ2-4 | TRBV6-2/TRBV6-3 | once
CASSLTRTSRDTQYF | TGTGCCAGCAGTTTAACCCGGACTAGCAGGGATACGCAGTATTTT | TRBD2 | TRBJ2-3 | TRBV28 | NA
CASSPDSRGELFF | TGTGCCAGCAGCCCCGACAGTCGCGGGGAGCTGTTTTTT | NA | TRBJ2-2 | TRBV7-9 | few
CASSLYREGTGELFF | TGTGCCAGCAGCTTGTATCGGGAGGGCACCGGGGAGCTGTTTTTT | TRBD2 | TRBJ2-2 | TRBV5-6 | few
CAWNRATNEKLFF | TGTGCCTGGAACCGGGCAACTAATGAAAAACTGTTTTTT | NA | TRBJ1-4 | TRBV30 | NA